Detailed here is one TCR beta chain. Its antigen is currently unknown. The record originates from a study of Ad26.COV2.S vaccination and SARS-CoV-2 variants. V was pared by 2 bases and J by 2 bases, with 16 bases of the junction left unmatched. The CDR3 is made up of 18 amino acids. The germline CDR1 and CDR2 sequences are SGHRS and YFSETQ. The method was immunoSEQ multiplex PCR; TCRdb's version includes in-frame clones alone and lacks a portion of them. This table holds more than 150,000 clones, around 88% found once. Study findings and constraints: Breadth measured for non-spike TCRs was similar across vaccine and placebo recipients. Recipients given vaccine exceeded placebo recipients in spike-specific TCR breadth. Reports say spike-specific CD8+ and CD4+ T cell responses covered substantial breadth after vaccination. TCR breadth and depth analyses may have underestimated total T cell responses.

V usage is TRBV5-1 and J usage is TRBJ2-7; 7 bases line up with TRBD1. Specimen: peripheral blood, collected after recovery from COVID-19. The TCR sequence derives from a human donor who had recovered from COVID-19. CDR3 sequence: CASSFVPSDRDVTYEQYF. CDR3 coding DNA: TGCGCCAGCAGCTTTGTCCCCTCCGACAGGGATGTCACCTACGAGCAGTACTTC.